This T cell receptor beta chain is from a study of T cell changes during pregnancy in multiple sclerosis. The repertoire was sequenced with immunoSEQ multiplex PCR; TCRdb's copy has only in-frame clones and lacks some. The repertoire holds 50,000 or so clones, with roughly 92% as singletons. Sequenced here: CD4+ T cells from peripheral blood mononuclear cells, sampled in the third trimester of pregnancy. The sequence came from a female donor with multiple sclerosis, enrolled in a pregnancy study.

The CDR3 protein is CASSMVQGEENYGYTF. As DNA, the CDR3 is TGTGCCAGTAGTATGGTACAGGGGGAGGAGAACTATGGCTACACCTTC. V and J are TRBV19 and TRBJ1-2; 8 positions match TRBD1. In germline, CDR1 is LNHDA, CDR2 SQIVND (reference sequence). The CDR3 has 16 residues. Losses at the gene ends were 3 bases for V and 2 bases for J; bases not matched to a gene: 8.